The 28 T cell receptor beta chains in this list originate from one sample, sequenced in a study of T-cell reconstitution after alpha-beta-depleted transplantation in children. The library targeted TCRbeta and was prepared with unique molecular identifiers. TCRdb used MiXCR to reprocess the PCR reads, holding one entry per CDR3 protein. This table has hundreds of thousands of distinct CDR3 sequences, 10% appearing once. The sample was PBMCs from the stem cell graft donor, taken from the stem cell graft. Every receptor here comes from a human donor who donated a stem cell graft to a child with acute myeloid leukemia.

The genes are TRBV30 and TRBJ2-7; 9 bases agree with TRBD1. Looked up from germline, CDR1 is GTSNPN and CDR2 is SVGIG (reference sequence). CDR3 length equals 16 residues. Trimming cost V 3 bases and J 4 bases; bases outside gene matches: 13. This chain's CDR3 is CAWRTTRDRDRYEQYF. Here the CDR3 DNA reads TGTGCCTGGAGGACTACCCGGGACAGGGACCGTTACGAGCAGTACTTC.

This clonotype was seen only a few times. V usage is TRBV20-1 and J usage is TRBJ2-2; 9 bases agree with TRBD1. Trimming took 0 bases from V and 4 from J; bases not matched to a gene: 6. From germline, CDR1 is DFQATT and CDR2 SNEGSKA (reference sequence). The length of the CDR3 is 16 residues. CDR3 sequence: CSARDRNRGLTGELFF. The CDR3 DNA reads TGCAGTGCTAGAGATCGTAACAGGGGGCTCACCGGGGAGCTGTTTTTT.

The genes are TRBV29-1 and TRBJ2-1; D assignment may be TRBD1 or TRBD2 (5 bases each). Trimming shortened V by 3 bases and J by 4 bases, and 13 bases separated the two germline ends. The length of the CDR3 is 14 residues. Germline V gene lookup returns CDR1 SQVTM and CDR2 ANQGSEA. CDR3 residues: CSVEVPGRYNEQFF. CDR3 DNA: TGCAGCGTTGAGGTACCGGGACGATACAATGAGCAGTTCTTC.

The chain is built from TRBV7-2 and TRBJ2-7; the D is unclear. The length of the CDR3 is 14 residues. Germline values: CDR1 SGHTA, CDR2 FQGNSA. The V gene lost 1 base and the J gene lost 2 bases, with 9 bases spanning the gap. The CDR3 DNA follows: TGTGCCAGCAGCTTAGTGGGCCTAACCTACGAGCAGTACTTC. Protein: CASSLVGLTYEQYF. Based on the CDR3 plus reference TRBV7-2 and TRBJ2-7, the full variable domain is GAGVSQSPSNKVTEKGKDVELRCDPISGHTALYWYRQSLGQGLEFLIYFQGNSAPDKSGLPSDRFSAERTGGSVSTLTIQRTQQEDSAVYLCASSLVGLTYEQYFGPGTRLTVT.

This clonotype has just a few counts. The chain couples TRBV19 to TRBJ2-3; 7 nucleotides match TRBD1. Per germline, CDR1 LNHDA and CDR2 SQIVND (reference sequence). V gave up 6 bases and J gave up 0 bases; unmatched junction bases: 0. The length of the CDR3 is 13 residues. CDR3 protein: CASRQGSTDTQYF. The CDR3 DNA reads as TGTGCCAGTAGACAGGGGAGCACAGATACGCAGTATTTT.

The chain has TRBV25-1 and TRBJ2-3, with D perhaps TRBD2 (5 bases). The CDR3 spans 15 residues. The germline V and J ends were trimmed by 4 bases and 3 bases, with 14 bases remaining between them. Germline CDR1 and CDR2: MGHDK and SYGVNS. The CDR3 loop is CASSGPPGSTDTQYF. CDR3 DNA: TGTGCCAGCAGTGGGCCCCCGGGGTCGACAGATACGCAGTATTTT.

The V gene is TRBV7-2, the J gene TRBJ2-7, with no clear D. The CDR3 sequence is 15 residues long. The V gene's germline CDR1 is SGHTA and CDR2 FQGNSA. V lost 3 bases and J lost 0, with 12 bases in between. The CDR3 sequence is CASSLSRTTSYEQYF. As DNA, the CDR3 is TGTGCCAGCAGCTTGTCTAGGACCACCTCCTACGAGCAGTACTTC.

This chain joins TRBV28 and TRBJ2-3; D remains ambiguous. Germline V gene data show CDR1 as MDHEN and CDR2 as SYDVKM. The CDR3 totals 15 residues. V gave up 6 bases and J gave up 1 base, with 14 bases separating them. As DNA, the CDR3 is TGTGCCAGCAGCCACCGTTCCCGAGGCACAGATACGCAGTATTTT. Translated, it gives CASSHRSRGTDTQYF.

This chain uses TRBV5-1 with TRBJ2-3, with 9 bases identical to TRBD2. CDR3 length: 16 amino acids. V shed 2 bases, J shed 2 bases, and the junction held 6 bases outside the gene matches. Germline values: CDR1 SGHRS, CDR2 YFSETQ. The CDR3 spells CASSFLTSGPTDTQYF. The CDR3 DNA sequence: TGCGCCAGCAGCTTCTTGACTAGCGGACCCACAGATACGCAGTATTTT.

This clonotype appeared a few times. The J gene is TRBJ1-1, the V gene TRBV20-1; D remains ambiguous. This CDR3 is 12 amino acids long. The germline V gene has CDR1 DFQATT and CDR2 SNEGSKA (reference sequence). V was pared by 6 bases and J by 3 bases, with 11 bases between. The CDR3 sequence is CSAKHGDTEAFF. The CDR3 region has the DNA TGCAGTGCCAAACACGGGGACACTGAAGCTTTCTTT.

This clonotype was observed a handful of times. The V call is TRBV7-2, the J call TRBJ2-1; D is uncertain. The CDR3 sequence is 15 residues long. Per the germline V gene, CDR1 is SGHTA and CDR2 is FQGNSA. With 5 bases removed from V and 3 bases from J, the gap between germline ends came to 14 bases. Here the CDR3 reads CASSHRSIGYNEQFF. In DNA form, the CDR3 reads TGTGCCAGCAGCCACCGCTCGATCGGCTACAATGAGCAGTTCTTC. Full variable domain (missing parts from reference TRBV7-2 and TRBJ2-1): GAGVSQSPSNKVTEKGKDVELRCDPISGHTALYWYRQSLGQGLEFLIYFQGNSAPDKSGLPSDRFSAERTGGSVSTLTIQRTQQEDSAVYLCASSHRSIGYNEQFFGPGTRLTVL.

This clonotype was seen only a few times. The rearrangement joins TRBV20-1 to TRBJ1-1, with D uncertain. This CDR3 has 14 amino acids. Looked up from germline, CDR1 is DFQATT and CDR2 is SNEGSKA (reference sequence). V was shortened by 6 bases and J by 7 bases, with 21 bases between the two germline ends. The CDR3 bases are TGCAGTGCCAAGGATACTTGGGCCGGCAATGAAGCTTTCTTT. Protein product: CSAKDTWAGNEAFF.

The genes are TRBV9 and TRBJ2-1, with 13 bases matching TRBD2. The V gene's germline CDR1 is SGDLS and CDR2 YYNGEE. Unmatched junction bases numbered 4, after V lost 3 bases and J lost 1 base. This CDR3 is built from 17 residues. The CDR3 reads CASSATGLAGSYNEQFF. Written as DNA, the CDR3 is TGTGCCAGCAGCGCAACGGGACTAGCGGGGTCCTACAATGAGCAGTTCTTC.

The chain carries TRBV28 and TRBJ2-2; 8 bases are a match to TRBD2. CDR3 length equals 15 residues. Trimming at V came to 2 bases and at J to 5 bases, leaving 4 bases not matched to a gene. Looked up from germline, CDR1 is MDHEN and CDR2 is SYDVKM. The CDR3 spells CASSLSGRKTGELFF. The CDR3 DNA reads TGTGCCAGCAGTTTAAGCGGGAGAAAGACCGGGGAGCTGTTTTTT.

This clonotype was recorded many times. The chain couples TRBV3-1 to TRBJ1-1, with 10 bases matching TRBD1. V lost 2 bases and J lost 5; bases outside the gene matches: 5. Germline V gene data show CDR1 as LGHDT and CDR2 as YNNKEL (reference sequence). This CDR3 contains 15 residues. The CDR3 sequence is CASSQLDRGRTEAFF. The CDR3 nucleotides read TGTGCCAGCAGCCAATTAGACAGGGGGCGAACTGAAGCTTTCTTT.

This clonotype was seen ten or more times. The CDR3 nucleotides are TGTGCCAGCAGTTACTCTCGTACAGGGTTATACGAGCAGTACTTC. Protein product: CASSYSRTGLYEQYF. The V gene is TRBV6-5, the J gene TRBJ2-7, with D perhaps matching TRBD1 (6 bases). The germline gives CDR1 MNHEY, CDR2 SVGAGI. V was cut by 0 bases and J by 4 bases, with 13 bases left in between. The CDR3 runs 15 residues.

This clonotype was detected only a few times. The rearrangement links TRBV4-3 to TRBJ2-3, with 8 bases matching TRBD1. The V and J ends lost 3 bases and 5 bases, in that order; junction bases with no gene match: 4. CDR3 length: 14 amino acids. CDR1 and CDR2 from the germline V gene are LGHNA and YSLEER. CDR3 nucleotide sequence: TGCGCCAGCAGCCATAACACAGGGGGAGATACGCAGTATTTT. It specifies CASSHNTGGDTQYF.

This rearrangement joins TRBV3-1 to TRBJ1-6, with D perhaps TRBD1 (5 bases). Germline lookup yields CDR1 LGHDT and CDR2 YNNKEL (reference sequence). Trimming removed 1 base from V and 7 bases from J, with 14 bases in between. The CDR3 extends over 16 amino acids. CDR3 loop: CASSQVGGVRNSPLHF. CDR3 in DNA: TGTGCCAGCAGCCAAGTGGGAGGGGTTAGGAATTCACCCCTCCACTTT. Using reference TRBV3-1 and TRBJ1-6 for the parts outside the CDR3, the full variable domain is DTAVSQTPKYLVTQMGNDKSIKCEQNLGHDTMYWYKQDSKKFLKIMFSYNNKELIINETVPNRFSPKSPDKAHLNLHINSLELGDSAVYFCASSQVGGVRNSPLHFGNGTRLTVT.

This clonotype was detected only a few times. The chain is built from TRBV7-2 and TRBJ2-7; D remains ambiguous. Germline V gives CDR1 SGHTA, CDR2 FQGNSA. Trimming pared 7 bases from V and 8 bases from J, leaving 27 bases between. This CDR3 is 16 amino acids long. The CDR3 DNA follows: TGTGCCAGCACCACCGAGGCCACCACCAGATCCGCGCAGCAGTACTTC. Its protein product is CASTTEATTRSAQQYF.

The chain combines TRBV5-6 with TRBJ2-1; 7 bases are shared with TRBD1. Germline CDR1 reads SGHDT; CDR2 reads YYEEEE. The CDR3 runs 17 residues. V lost 3 bases to trimming and J lost 0 bases; unmatched junction nucleotides: 9. The CDR3 reads CASSYYVRDSSYNEQFF. In DNA, the CDR3 is TGTGCCAGCAGCTATTATGTCCGGGACAGCTCCTACAATGAGCAGTTCTTC.

The chain links TRBV29-1 to TRBJ2-6, with a weak D call TRBD2 (6 bases). Germline values: CDR1 SQVTM, CDR2 ANQGSEA. This CDR3 region has 15 residues. Trimming left V 5 bases short and J 0 bases short, with 11 bases between. CDR3 protein: CSVPGLDSGANVLTF. In DNA form, the CDR3 reads TGCAGCGTTCCGGGACTGGACTCTGGGGCCAACGTCCTGACTTTC.

At least ten counts were recorded for this clonotype. The chain couples TRBV12-3 or TRBV12-4 to TRBJ2-1; TRBD2 aligns across 7 bases. J lost 4 bases, V lost 1 base, and 4 bases had no gene match. The CDR3 spans 15 residues. CDR3 in amino acids: CASSLEGTKYNEQFF. In DNA, the CDR3 is TGTGCCAGCAGTTTAGAAGGGACTAAATACAATGAGCAGTTCTTC.

The chain is built from TRBV6-1 and TRBJ2-3, with TRBD2 matching over 7 bases. In germline, CDR1 is MNHNS, CDR2 SASEGT. This CDR3 region has 14 residues. After removal of 2 bases from V and 7 bases from J, the junction contained 6 bases not matched to a gene. CDR3 region: CASSELAAQNTQYF. DNA of the CDR3: TGTGCCAGCAGTGAACTAGCGGCCCAGAATACGCAGTATTTT.

The gene calls are TRBV7-9 and TRBJ2-7; 11 bases match TRBD2. CDR3 size: 14 residues. Germline values: CDR1 SEHNR, CDR2 FQNEAQ (reference sequence). Trimming took 8 bases from V and 6 from J; bases not matched to a gene: 9. The CDR3 DNA reads as TGTGCCAGCGGCCCGTCAGGACTAGCGGGCGAGCAGTACTTC. Encoded protein: CASGPSGLAGEQYF.

The rearrangement joins TRBV29-1 to TRBJ2-1, with a tentative D call TRBD2 (6 bases). Germline V CDR1 and CDR2: SQVTM, ANQGSEA. Trimming took 4 bases from V and 7 from J, leaving 11 bases between them. This CDR3 comprises 12 residues. The CDR3 coding sequence is TGCAGCGTTGCGGAGGGCCGGAATGAGCAGTTCTTC. It specifies CSVAEGRNEQFF.

The V and J genes are TRBV11-2 and TRBJ2-2; no reliable D call. The length of the CDR3 is 15 residues. CDR1 and CDR2 (germline): SGHAT, FQNNGV. Trimming stripped 0 bases from V and 0 bases from J, with 5 bases between. In nucleotides, the CDR3 is TGTGCCAGCAGCTTAGAGGGCTCGAACACCGGGGAGCTGTTTTTT. Its translation is CASSLEGSNTGELFF.

As DNA, the CDR3 is TGTGCCAGCAGCTTTTGGGGTGGCAAGGACACTGAAGCTTTCTTT. It specifies CASSFWGGKDTEAFF. The chain uses TRBV7-9 and TRBJ1-1; D uncertain. Per the germline V gene, CDR1 is SEHNR and CDR2 is FQNEAQ (reference sequence). Trimming cost V 3 bases and J 3 bases, with 14 bases left between them. The CDR3 is 15 residues long.

This clonotype was counted a few times. The chain carries TRBV4-3 and TRBJ1-6; D ambiguous. The germline gives CDR1 LGHNA, CDR2 YSLEER. With 0 bases removed from V and 6 bases from J, the gap between germline ends came to 9 bases. CDR3 length equals 15 residues. The CDR3 region has the DNA TGCGCCAGCAGCCAAGACGGTCAGAGTAATTCACCCCTCCACTTT. Translated, it gives CASSQDGQSNSPLHF.